This is a list of T cell receptor beta chains from one sample in a study of blood T cells in healthy people across ages. TCRdb re-derived calls from the 5' RACE reads in MiXCR, one entry per CDR3 protein. The sample includes under 950,000 distinct CDR3 sequences, about 24% of them seen just once. The sequenced sample was blood. The source is a man in his 70s in good health. Each CDR3 is given with its conserved first and last residue. D genes are given only for firm matches. Not all rows give a size; the values are once, few, many and, for expanded clones, a class.

TRBV6-2/TRBV6-3,-,TRBJ2-1,-,TGTGCCAGCAGTTACTCTACGACTAGTTCCAATGAGCAGTTCTTC,CASSYSTTSSNEQFF
TRBV20-1,few,TRBJ2-5,-,TGCAGTGCTAGGTTTCTAGGCGAGACCCAGTACTTC,CSARFLGETQYF
TRBV6-5,-,TRBJ2-1,TRBD2,TGTGCCAGCAGTTACTCAGGTGGAGCGGGGGCCTACCGTGAGCAGTTCTTC,CASSYSGGAGAYREQFF
TRBV14,-,TRBJ2-1,-,TGTGCCAGCAGCCAACCTGACAGACTACAGAACAATGAGCAGTTCTTC,CASSQPDRLQNNEQFF
TRBV2,once,TRBJ1-3,-,TGTGCCAGCAGTGGACGGGACTCTGGAAACACCATATATTTT,CASSGRDSGNTIYF
TRBV6-4,-,TRBJ2-1,-,TGTGCCAGCAGTGTCCTCGCGGGGAATGAGCAGTTCTTC,CASSVLAGNEQFF
TRBV5-1,few,TRBJ1-2,-,TGCGCCAGCAGCTTGCAGACAGTTTCGGATGGCTACACCTTC,CASSLQTVSDGYTF
TRBV7-9,few,TRBJ1-3,-,TGTGCCAGCACCGGCAACGGCCGGGCAACTGGAAACACCATATATTTT,CASTGNGRATGNTIYF
TRBV9,-,TRBJ1-1,-,TGTGCCAGCAGCGTAGGATCGGACGGCGTGAACACTGAAGCTTTCTTT,CASSVGSDGVNTEAFF
TRBV20-1,-,TRBJ2-3,TRBD2,TGCAGTGCTACTTCCTCCCTTAGCGGGCCCACAGATACGCAGTATTTT,CSATSSLSGPTDTQYF
TRBV6-1,few,TRBJ1-5,-,TGTGCCAGCAGCGGACAGTACAATCAGCCCCAGCATTTT,CASSGQYNQPQHF
TRBV5-1,-,TRBJ2-2,-,TGCGCCAGCAGCTTGATAGGCTACACCGGGGAGCTGTTTTTT,CASSLIGYTGELFF
TRBV12-3/TRBV12-4,few,TRBJ2-3,TRBD2,TGTGCCAGCAGTCCCTATTGGGAGCGGGGAGATACGCAGTATTTT,CASSPYWERGDTQYF
TRBV20-1,-,TRBJ1-4,-,TGCAGTGGAATGGGCCGAACAACTAATGAAAAACTGTTTTTT,CSGMGRTTNEKLFF
TRBV5-1,-,TRBJ2-5,TRBD2,TGCGCCAGCAGCCAACGCGGGAGTCTTCCCGAAGAGACCCAGTACTTC,CASSQRGSLPEETQYF
TRBV29-1,few,TRBJ2-3,-,TGCAGCGTTGAATGGAGCGCGGACCCCCCTTACACAGATACGCAGTATTTT,CSVEWSADPPYTDTQYF
TRBV4-1,many,TRBJ2-1,-,TGCGCCAGCAGCCAAAGTTATAGCTCCTACAATGAGCAGTTCTTC,CASSQSYSSYNEQFF
TRBV20-1,once,TRBJ2-3,-,TGCAGTGCTAGGGACCCGGGGCGGGATACGCAGTATTTT,CSARDPGRDTQYF
TRBV4-3,few,TRBJ1-2,TRBD1,TGCGCCAGCAGCTTTGACAGGGGGCGCGGCTATGGCTACACCTTC,CASSFDRGRGYGYTF